What follows describes a single T cell receptor beta chain. Its antigen specificity is not known. Base qualities are not provided; no much larger clone lies one nucleotide away. The cysteine opens and the phenylalanine closes a CDR3 of 13 amino acids. Here the CDR3 DNA is all that survives: 39 bases in frame from base 1. V is pared back by 4 bases and J by 2 bases, with 9 bases lying between the germline termini. Sequences DFQATT (CDR1) and SNEGSKA (CDR2) are obtained from the germline V gene (reference sequence). The protocol used for the library was PCR. For sequencing, an Illumina HiSeq 2500 was employed. To normalize quantification of the TCRbeta repertoire, the TCR libraries were built with molecular barcoding that relied on unique molecular identifiers. Through fastp at Q25 and MiXCR, TCRdb rebuilt clones from the public reads, retaining in-frame beta chains. Entries that share a CDR3 protein sequence are merged under the most common genes and DNA. Here the sample has approximately 15,000 distinct CDR3 sequences; under 15% occur a single time. The ten biggest clones cover approximately 70% of the sample.

The data were taken from a study of T-cell reconstitution after alpha-beta-depleted transplantation in children (TCRdb year 2016). The study in broad terms: T-cell immune reconstitution after TCRalphabeta/CD19-depleted allogeneic hematopoietic cell transplantation in children was quantitatively tracked in the study by means of TCR repertoire profiling. The investigation overall reported the following: Hyperexpanded clone frequencies declined over subsequent months; after one year, T-cell counts and TCRbeta diversity were mostly attributed to newly produced T cells. In some patients, the high TCRbeta diversity seen at day 60 was put down to recipient T cells and intrathymic progenitors that had survived conditioning. About two months after transplant, the apparently early recovery of alphabetaT-cell counts reportedly depended on just several hundred clones that had expanded rapidly and came from non-depleted graft cells.

The sample's treatment or condition label is to be understood as: allogeneic hematopoietic cell transplantation with graft depleted of TCRalphabeta T cells and CD19 B cells. The transplant recipients were children given TCRalphabeta/CD19-depleted allogeneic hematopoietic cell grafts. The chain is assembled from TRBV20-1 and TRBJ1-5; TRBD1 is possibly the D segment (5 matching bases). The specimen comprised PBMCs, mostly from graft donor cells, sampled 180 days after TCRalphabeta/CD19-depleted stem cell transplant. This clonotype was obtained from a boy younger than two who had a stem cell transplant for Wiskott-Aldrich syndrome, so the T cells may come from the graft donor. The DNA sequence is as follows: TGCAGTGCTAAAGAACAGGGCAATCAGCCCCAGCATTTT. This sequence encodes CSAKEQGNQPQHF.